The 11 T cell receptor beta chains listed next were all sequenced from one sample in a study of cytomegalovirus exposure and HLA in healthy donors (TCRdb year 2017). Library preparation used the immunoSEQ multiplex PCR assay. For the multiplex PCR, a mixture combining 60 forward primers for TCR Vbeta segments and 13 reverse primers for TCR Jbeta segments was used. Imported from immuneACCESS, the table was reduced by TCRdb to in-frame sequences with V and J called. These copies leave out some clones; in studies compared against another copy, an unresolved V gene accounts for under half, and the cause of the remainder is not known. The sample table on file contains roughly 190,000 clones. The leading ten clones occupy around 6% of the sample. Sequencing was carried out using PBMCs. The receptor source for this set is a man aged 25 to 40 in good health and CMV-seronegative.

As concerns this clone: The identical CDR3 is also encoded by other nucleotide sequences in the sample. The chain is built from TRBV4-1 and TRBJ1-6; 9 bases align to TRBD1. The germline V gene encodes CDR1 MGHRA and CDR2 YSYEKL. The CDR3 covers 15 residues. Trimming took 1 base from V and 7 from J; bases not matched to a gene: 2. CDR3 sequence (DNA): TGCGCCAGCAGCCAAGGGGGGACAGGGAATTCACCCCTCCACTTT. Its translation is CASSQGGTGNSPLHF.

This sequence joins TRBV19 and TRBJ1-2; no clear D. Between the trimmed V and J ends, which lost 6 bases and 8 bases, there was a span of 7 bases. The germline gives CDR1 LNHDA, CDR2 SQIVND (reference sequence). The CDR3 runs to 10 residues. The CDR3 loop reads CASRSEGYTF. CDR3 nucleotides: TGTGCCAGTAGATCGGAGGGCTACACCTTC. Drawing the rest from reference TRBV19 and TRBJ1-2, the complete variable domain is DGGITQSPKYLFRKEGQNVTLSCEQNLNHDAMYWYRQDPGQGLRLIYYSQIVNDFQKGDIAEGYSVSREKKESFPLTVTSAQKNPTAFYLCASRSEGYTFGSGTRLTVV.

The chain joins TRBV28 to TRBJ2-7; 8 positions agree with TRBD1. CDR1 and CDR2 (germline): MDHEN, SYDVKM. The CDR3 is 14 amino acids. The junction had 7 bases not matched to a gene; V was cut back by 7 bases and J by 2 bases. The CDR3 loop is CASKYPGQAYEQYF. Here the CDR3 DNA reads TGTGCCAGCAAATATCCGGGACAGGCCTACGAGCAGTACTTC. Based on the CDR3 plus reference TRBV28 and TRBJ2-7, the full variable domain is DVKVTQSSRYLVKRTGEKVFLECVQDMDHENMFWYRQDPGLGLRLIYFSYDVKMKEKGDIPEGYSVSREKKERFSLILESASTNQTSMYLCASKYPGQAYEQYFGPGTRLTVT.

As DNA, the CDR3 is TGTGCCAGCAGCTCACCGGTTTGGTTGAACACTGAAGCTTTCTTT. This encodes CASSSPVWLNTEAFF. The chain is built from TRBV5-8 and TRBJ1-1; D is undetermined. The ends were cut back, 3 bases at V and 0 bases at J, with 12 bases in the middle. Germline loops: CDR1 SGHTS, CDR2 YDEGEE. The CDR3 has 15 residues.

The chain links TRBV9 to TRBJ1-5; perhaps TRBD1 as D (6 bases). This CDR3 is 14 amino acids long. Germline CDR1 reads SGDLS; CDR2 reads YYNGEE. V lost 3 bases and J lost 3, with 10 bases in between. CDR3 region: CASSATGFNQPQHF. CDR3 nucleotides: TGTGCCAGCAGCGCCACAGGGTTCAATCAGCCCCAGCATTTT.

The chain links TRBV5-1 to TRBJ2-1, with 7 bases matching TRBD1. CDR1 is SGHRS and CDR2 is YFSETQ in the germline V gene. Losses at the gene ends were 4 bases for V and 11 bases for J; bases not matched to a gene: 12. This CDR3 comprises 14 residues. CDR3 region: CASSTDGTVPQQFF. The DNA of the CDR3 is TGCGCCAGCAGCACAGATGGGACAGTACCTCAGCAGTTCTTC.

The V gene is TRBV29-1, the J gene TRBJ2-1, with D possibly being TRBD2 (7 bases). The germline V gene has CDR1 SQVTM and CDR2 ANQGSEA. Trimming stripped 5 bases from V and 5 bases from J, with 10 bases between. The CDR3 has 12 residues. The CDR3 reads CSVRGANNEQFF. The CDR3 bases are TGCAGCGTTCGGGGGGCGAACAATGAGCAGTTCTTC.

The chain is built from TRBV19 and TRBJ1-4; TRBD1 matches at 7 bases. V trimming: 5 bases; J trimming: 3 bases; junction bases outside the gene matches: 12. The CDR3 is 17 residues long. CDR1 LNHDA and CDR2 SQIVND come from the germline V gene (reference sequence). The CDR3: CASSSLRGTEPNEKLFF. Here the CDR3 DNA reads TGTGCCAGTAGTTCCCTTAGAGGGACAGAACCTAATGAAAAACTGTTTTTT.

The rearrangement joins TRBV30 to TRBJ2-5; 7 bases fit TRBD2. Per the germline V gene, CDR1 is GTSNPN and CDR2 is SVGIG (reference sequence). This CDR3 contains 14 residues. V was clipped by 8 bases and J by 6 bases; unmatched bases: 15. CDR3 loop: CAAGPLAGGKTQYF. The CDR3 DNA is TGTGCCGCCGGACCTTTAGCGGGTGGGAAGACCCAGTACTTC.

The chain recombines TRBV19 with TRBJ1-5; TRBD1 matches at 8 bases. Germline loops: CDR1 LNHDA, CDR2 SQIVND (reference sequence). This CDR3 has 16 residues. The V segment lost 5 bases and the J segment 0 bases; nucleotides outside the gene matches: 6. This CDR3 reads CASSFRTGNSNQPQHF. CDR3 DNA: TGTGCCAGTAGTTTCCGGACAGGGAATAGCAATCAGCCCCAGCATTTT.

CDR3: CASSSGRGNEQFF. As DNA, the CDR3 is TGTGCCAGCAGCTCGGGGCGGGGAAATGAGCAGTTCTTC. The J gene is TRBJ2-1, the V gene TRBV5-4; possibly TRBD2 for D (6 bases). Germline CDR1 is SGHNT and CDR2 is YYREEE (reference sequence). V was shortened by 3 bases and J by 7 bases, with 11 bases between the two germline ends. The CDR3 runs to 13 residues.